The rows below give T cell receptor beta chains drawn from one sample of a study of long-term antiretroviral therapy in people with HIV. Profiling relied on immunoSEQ multiplex PCR, and the TCRdb table lists in-frame clones only, not all of them. The sample holds over 25,000 clones, over 75% seen once. This sample comprised unsorted PBMCs, obtained 1.1 years before starting antiretroviral therapy. These receptors all come from a young woman with HIV. Each CDR3 is given with its conserved first and last residue. The D gene is left open where the match is weak. Size is stated for part of the rows, as once, few or many counts, or as a class when the clone is expanded.

D gene	clone size	V gene	J gene	CDR3 DNA	CDR3 protein
-	few	TRBV20-1	TRBJ1-6	TGCAGTATAGCAGGGCATTCACCCCTCCACTTT	CSIAGHSPLHF
-	-	TRBV10-2	TRBJ2-2	TGCGCCAGCAGCCCAGTAGGGGCTGGGTACACCGGGGAGCTGTTTTTT	CASSPVGAGYTGELFF
TRBD1	-	TRBV13	TRBJ1-3	TGTGCCAGCAGCTCCCTCGGGACAGGAAAAAACACCATATATTTT	CASSSLGTGKNTIYF
-	-	TRBV28	TRBJ2-7	TGTGCCAGCAGTTCGGCAGGGTGGGACTACGAGCAGTACTTC	CASSSAGWDYEQYF
-	-	TRBV5-5	TRBJ1-2	TGTGCCAGCAGCTGGGCTCCGACCGATAGTATAGGCGACTATGGCTACACCTTC	CASSWAPTDSIGDYGYTF
TRBD1	-	TRBV5-1	TRBJ2-7	TGCGCCAGCAGCTTGGGGGGACAGGGGTACCCTGAGGAGCAGTACTTC	CASSLGGQGYPEEQYF
-	-	TRBV5-5	TRBJ2-1	TGTGCCAGCAGCTCCATAGCCCCTTCCAATAACAATGAGCAGTTCTTC	CASSSIAPSNNNEQFF
-	-	TRBV9	TRBJ2-7	TGTGCCAGCAGCGTAGATTACACAAACTACGAGCAGTACTTC	CASSVDYTNYEQYF
TRBD1	-	TRBV30	TRBJ1-1	TGTGCCTGGACCCCACAGGGGAGGATGAACACTGAAGCTTTCTTT	CAWTPQGRMNTEAFF
TRBD1	once	TRBV9	TRBJ1-1	TGTGCCAGCCGACCCTACAGGGGGGGAACTGAAGCTTTCTTT	CASRPYRGGTEAFF
-	-	TRBV7-8	TRBJ1-1	TGTGCCAGCAGCTTAGGTGCCACAAGTAGGGAACCTCGGAACACTGAAGCTTTCTTT	CASSLGATSREPRNTEAFF
TRBD1	-	TRBV11-2	TRBJ1-1	TGTGCCAGCTCCGGGACAGGGGGCTTGAACACTGAAGCTTTCTTT	CASSGTGGLNTEAFF
-	-	TRBV11-1	TRBJ1-1	TGTGCCAGCAGCTTAGAACCGGGGGGAAACACTGAAGCTTTCTTT	CASSLEPGGNTEAFF
-	-	TRBV7-8	TRBJ1-1	TGTGCCAGCAGCTTAGTGGGTGTGAACACTGAAGCTTTCTTT	CASSLVGVNTEAFF
-	-	TRBV30	TRBJ1-3	TGTGCCTGGAGTGTAGCTGGGCCCACTGGAAACACCATATATTTT	CAWSVAGPTGNTIYF
-	few	TRBV5-1	TRBJ1-6	TGCGCCAGCAGCTTGGAAAGTGGAATTAATTCACCCCTCCACTTT	CASSLESGINSPLHF
-	-	TRBV30	TRBJ1-2	TGTGCCTGGAGTGTACAGCAAGAAGGCTACACCTTC	CAWSVQQEGYTF
-	-	TRBV6-6	TRBJ1-5	TGTGCCAGCAGGTTCGGGGGTCAGCCCCAGCATTTT	CASRFGGQPQHF
-	-	TRBV18	TRBJ2-3	TGTGCCAGCTCACGGACTCGCACAGATACGCAGTATTTT	CASSRTRTDTQYF
TRBD1	once	TRBV27	TRBJ2-1	TGTGCCAGCAGTCGCCGGGACAGCAATCACAATGAGCAGTTCTTC	CASSRRDSNHNEQFF
TRBD1	-	TRBV4-1	TRBJ1-2	TGCGCCAGCAGCCAACTTGAAGGGGGCGTCTATGGCTACACCTTC	CASSQLEGGVYGYTF
-	-	TRBV5-1	TRBJ2-5	TGCGCCAGCAGCGCGAGCACAGGGCCATTCCAAGAGACCCAGTACTTC	CASSASTGPFQETQYF
-	-	TRBV4-1	TRBJ2-3	TGCGCCAGCAGCCTGGAAGGGGAGCCAGATACGCAGTATTTT	CASSLEGEPDTQYF
-	few	TRBV6-5	TRBJ1-2	TGTGCCAGCAGTTACCTAAGACAGTCTCTCCGCTATGGCTACACCTTC	CASSYLRQSLRYGYTF
TRBD1	-	TRBV2	TRBJ2-1	TGTGCCAGCAGTGATTTCGGGGACAGGGGTAATGAGCAGTTCTTC	CASSDFGDRGNEQFF
-	-	TRBV29-1	TRBJ1-1	TGCAGCGCACTCGTCCAGGGTGGGGTGAACACTGAAGCTTTCTTT	CSALVQGGVNTEAFF
-	-	TRBV6-5	TRBJ2-1	TGTGCCAGCAGTTACCAAGGAGTTAATGAGCAGTTCTTC	CASSYQGVNEQFF
-	few	TRBV7-9	TRBJ1-1	TGTGCCAGCAGCCCGCCGGTCCTTGAAGCTTTCTTT	CASSPPVLEAFF
-	few	TRBV7-8	TRBJ1-2	TGTGCCAGCAGCTTATTTAATTCAGGCGAACTCTATGGCTACACCTTC	CASSLFNSGELYGYTF
TRBD1	once	TRBV6-1	TRBJ1-2	TGTGCCAGCAGTGTCGCAGGGGGGTACGGCTACACCTTC	CASSVAGGYGYTF
-	-	TRBV2	TRBJ1-1	TGTGCCAGCAGTGTCGAGTCTGAAGCTTTCTTT	CASSVESEAFF
-	-	TRBV29-1	TRBJ1-1	TGCAGCGGCGAACAGAGAATGAACACTGAAGCTTTCTTT	CSGEQRMNTEAFF
TRBD1	-	TRBV4-1	TRBJ1-1	TGCGCCAGCAGCCTAGGGGGCGGAACTGAAGCTTTCTTT	CASSLGGGTEAFF
-	-	TRBV6-5	TRBJ1-1	TGTGCCAGCAAGGCAGGAGGGACTGAAGCTTTCTTT	CASKAGGTEAFF
-	-	TRBV6-1	TRBJ1-2	TGTGCCAGCAGTGCTGACCGGTTCGATGGCTACACCTTC	CASSADRFDGYTF
TRBD1	once	TRBV5-4	TRBJ1-2	TGTGCCAGCAGCCGGGACAGCTATGGCTACACCTTC	CASSRDSYGYTF
-	-	TRBV7-9	TRBJ1-1	TGTGCCAGCAGGGGACACGGGAACACTGAAGCTTTCTTT	CASRGHGNTEAFF
-	-	TRBV5-1	TRBJ1-4	TGCGCCAGCAGCCCGAGAGGGGAGGCGGAAAAACTGTTTTTT	CASSPRGEAEKLFF
-	-	TRBV20-1	TRBJ1-2	TGCAGTGCTCCGTCTGGGAGAGGCTACACCTTC	CSAPSGRGYTF
-	once	TRBV7-8	TRBJ2-3	TGTGCCAGCAGCTTATTGGCCGTCGCCGGCGGAGATACGCAGTATTTT	CASSLLAVAGGDTQYF
-	-	TRBV15	TRBJ1-5	TGTGCCACCAGCAAAGAGCCGGGACCACTTATCAATAGCAATCAGCCCCAGCATTTT	CATSKEPGPLINSNQPQHF
-	-	TRBV5-4	TRBJ2-7	TGTGCCAGCAGCTTGGGGACAGTAAATTACGAGCAGTACTTC	CASSLGTVNYEQYF
TRBD1	-	TRBV5-6	TRBJ1-2	TGTGCCAGCAGCTTGGGACAGGGGAATGGCTACACCTTC	CASSLGQGNGYTF
TRBD1	-	TRBV30	TRBJ1-2	TGTGCCTGGAGGCGCCGGGACAGGGGATTTGGCTACACCTTC	CAWRRRDRGFGYTF
-	-	TRBV27	TRBJ1-4	TGTGCCAGCAGTTTATCAGCCTCTCTGTATGAAAAACTGTTTTTT	CASSLSASLYEKLFF
-	-	TRBV2	TRBJ1-6	TGTGCCAGCCGGATAAATTCACCCCTCCACTTT	CASRINSPLHF
-	few	TRBV18	TRBJ1-1	TGTGCCAGCTCACCTTACAGGGCGAACACTGAAGCTTTCTTT	CASSPYRANTEAFF
-	-	TRBV11-2	TRBJ2-4	TGTGCCAGCAGCTTAGGGGGGTTCGCCAAAAACATTCAGTACTTC	CASSLGGFAKNIQYF
TRBD1	-	TRBV11-3	TRBJ2-2	TGTGCCAGCAGCCTCCGACAGGGGGGCACCGGGGAGCTGTTTTTT	CASSLRQGGTGELFF
TRBD2	-	TRBV5-5	TRBJ2-5	TGTGCCAGCCGAGGGGGGCTAGCGGGGGAGACCCAGTACTTC	CASRGGLAGETQYF
-	-	TRBV27	TRBJ1-2	TGTGCCAGCAGTTTGGCCGGGGGGGGGAACCGGGGAGGCTACACCTTC	CASSLAGGGNRGGYTF
TRBD2	-	TRBV9	TRBJ2-3	TGTGCCAGCATCGTGGTAGCGGGGGTTAAAGTGGAAGATACGCAGTATTTT	CASIVVAGVKVEDTQYF
-	-	TRBV11-2	TRBJ2-5	TGTGCCAGCAGCTTAGGTATAGGGAACCAAGAGACCCAGTACTTC	CASSLGIGNQETQYF
-	-	TRBV2	TRBJ1-1	TGTGCCAGCAGTGAAGAACAGGGAATGGGTGAAGCTTTCTTT	CASSEEQGMGEAFF
-	-	TRBV5-1	TRBJ1-3	TGCGCCAGCAGCTTGGATGGGTCTGGAAACACCATATATTTT	CASSLDGSGNTIYF
TRBD1	-	TRBV25-1	TRBJ1-3	TGTGCCAGCAGTGAATTAGGGCGGACAGGCTCTGGAAACACCATATATTTT	CASSELGRTGSGNTIYF
-	few	TRBV4-1	TRBJ1-3	TGCGCCAGCAGCCCCGATTCCTTCTCTGGAAACACCATATATTTT	CASSPDSFSGNTIYF
-	once	TRBV11-1	TRBJ1-1	TGTGCCAGCAGCTTAGGCCGCCGTGAAGCTTTCTTT	CASSLGRREAFF